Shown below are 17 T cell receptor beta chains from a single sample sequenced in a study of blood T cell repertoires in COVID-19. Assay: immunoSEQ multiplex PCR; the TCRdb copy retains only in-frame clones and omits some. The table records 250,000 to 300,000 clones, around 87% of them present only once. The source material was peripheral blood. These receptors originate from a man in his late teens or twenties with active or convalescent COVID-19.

The CDR3 reads CASSPAGNQPQHF. DNA of the CDR3: TGTGCCAGCAGCCCCGCAGGCAATCAGCCCCAGCATTTT. The rearrangement joins TRBV6-5 to TRBJ1-5, with D unclear. The CDR3 spans 13 residues. V dropped 6 bases and J dropped 2 bases, with 8 bases sitting between them. Germline CDR1 MNHEY, CDR2 SVGAGI.

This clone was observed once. CDR3 in amino acids: CASGGVQGRQPQHF. The CDR3 DNA reads as TGTGCCAGCGGGGGGGTACAGGGTCGGCAGCCCCAGCATTTT. This rearrangement joins TRBV27 to TRBJ1-5; D perhaps matches TRBD1 (6 bases). Trimming removed 8 bases from V and 7 bases from J, with 18 bases in between. CDR3 length: 14 amino acids. The germline CDR1 and CDR2 sequences are MNHEY and SMNVEV (reference sequence).

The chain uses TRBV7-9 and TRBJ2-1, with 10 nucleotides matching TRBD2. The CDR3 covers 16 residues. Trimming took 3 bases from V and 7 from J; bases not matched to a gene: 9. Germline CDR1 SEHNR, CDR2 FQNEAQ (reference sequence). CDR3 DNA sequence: TGTGCCAGCAGCTTTATTAGCGGGGGGTTGTTAAATGAGCAGTTCTTC. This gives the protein CASSFISGGLLNEQFF.

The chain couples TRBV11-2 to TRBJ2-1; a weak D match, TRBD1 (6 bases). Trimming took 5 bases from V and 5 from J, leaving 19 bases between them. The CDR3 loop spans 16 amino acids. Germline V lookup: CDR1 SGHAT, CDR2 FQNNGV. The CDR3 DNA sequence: TGTGCCAGCAGCACCCCCGGCACAGGGCAGGACAATGAGCAGTTCTTC. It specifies CASSTPGTGQDNEQFF. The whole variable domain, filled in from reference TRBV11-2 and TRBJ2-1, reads EAGVAQSPRYKIIEKRQSVAFWCNPISGHATLYWYQQILGQGPKLLIQFQNNGVVDDSQLPKDRFSAERLKGVDSTLKIQPAKLEDSAVYLCASSTPGTGQDNEQFFGPGTRLTVL.

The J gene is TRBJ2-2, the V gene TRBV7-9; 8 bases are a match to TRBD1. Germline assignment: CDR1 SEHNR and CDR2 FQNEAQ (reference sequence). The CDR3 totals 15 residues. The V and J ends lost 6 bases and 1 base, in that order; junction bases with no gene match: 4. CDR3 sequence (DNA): TGTGCCAGCAGTATTGGGACAGGGAACACCGGGGAGCTGTTTTTT. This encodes CASSIGTGNTGELFF.

Here the CDR3 reads CASSYRGQRGETQYF. The CDR3 DNA reads TGTGCCAGCAGCTACAGGGGACAACGGGGAGAGACCCAGTACTTC. The chain recombines TRBV7-9 with TRBJ2-5, with 7 nucleotides matching TRBD1. Germline trimming cut 4 bases from V and 4 bases from J; bases unmatched to any gene: 9. Germline-derived CDR1 and CDR2 are SEHNR and FQNEAQ (reference sequence). The CDR3 runs 15 residues.

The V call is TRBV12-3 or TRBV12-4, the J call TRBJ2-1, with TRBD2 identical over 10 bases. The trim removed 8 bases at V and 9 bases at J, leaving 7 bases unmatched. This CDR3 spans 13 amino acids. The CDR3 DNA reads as TGTGCCAGCGGTCTAGCGGGAGTGGCTGAGCAGTTCTTC. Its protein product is CASGLAGVAEQFF.

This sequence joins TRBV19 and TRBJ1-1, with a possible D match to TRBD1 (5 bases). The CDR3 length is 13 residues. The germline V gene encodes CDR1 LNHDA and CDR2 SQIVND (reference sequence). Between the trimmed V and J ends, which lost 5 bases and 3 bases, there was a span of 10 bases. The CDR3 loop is CASSYDRYTEAFF. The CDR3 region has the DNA TGTGCCAGTAGTTACGACAGATACACTGAAGCTTTCTTT.

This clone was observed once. CDR3 loop: CASSLEEATEAFF. The CDR3 nucleotides read TGTGCCAGCAGCTTAGAAGAAGCAACTGAAGCTTTCTTT. V is TRBV7-9 and J is TRBJ1-1; D gene uncertain. V gave up 1 base and J gave up 5 bases, with 8 bases separating them. The length of the CDR3 is 13 residues. Looked up from germline, CDR1 is SEHNR and CDR2 is FQNEAQ (reference sequence).

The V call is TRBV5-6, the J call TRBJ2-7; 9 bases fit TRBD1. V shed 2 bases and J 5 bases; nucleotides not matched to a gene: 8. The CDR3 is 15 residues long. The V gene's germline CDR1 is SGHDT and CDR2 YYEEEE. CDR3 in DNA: TGTGCCAGCAGCTTCCGGGGACAGGGTAGGGACGAGCAGTACTTC. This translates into CASSFRGQGRDEQYF.

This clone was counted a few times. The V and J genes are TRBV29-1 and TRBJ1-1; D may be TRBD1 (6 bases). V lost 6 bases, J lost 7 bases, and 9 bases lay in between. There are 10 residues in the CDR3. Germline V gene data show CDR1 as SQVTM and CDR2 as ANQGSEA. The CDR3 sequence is CSVLDSEAFF. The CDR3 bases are TGCAGCGTCCTGGACAGTGAAGCTTTCTTT.

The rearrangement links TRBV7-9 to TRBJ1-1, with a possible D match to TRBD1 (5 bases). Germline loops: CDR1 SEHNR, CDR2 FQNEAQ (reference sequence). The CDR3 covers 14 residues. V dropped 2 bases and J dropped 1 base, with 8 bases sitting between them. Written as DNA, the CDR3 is TGTGCCAGCAGCTTACCACAGGAGAACACTGAAGCTTTCTTT. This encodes CASSLPQENTEAFF.

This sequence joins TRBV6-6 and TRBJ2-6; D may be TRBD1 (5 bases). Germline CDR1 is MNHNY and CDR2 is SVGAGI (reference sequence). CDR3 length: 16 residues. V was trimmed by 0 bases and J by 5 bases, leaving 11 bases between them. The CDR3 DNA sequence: TGTGCCAGCAGTTACTCATCCAGGGAACGGGCCAACGTCCTGACTTTC. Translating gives CASSYSSRERANVLTF.

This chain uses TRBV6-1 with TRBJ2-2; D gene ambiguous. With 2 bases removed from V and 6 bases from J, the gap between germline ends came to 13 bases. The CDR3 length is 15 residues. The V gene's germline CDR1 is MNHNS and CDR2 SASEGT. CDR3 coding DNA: TGTGCCAGCAGTGAACAACCGGGTTCCGCCGGGGAGCTGTTTTTT. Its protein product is CASSEQPGSAGELFF.

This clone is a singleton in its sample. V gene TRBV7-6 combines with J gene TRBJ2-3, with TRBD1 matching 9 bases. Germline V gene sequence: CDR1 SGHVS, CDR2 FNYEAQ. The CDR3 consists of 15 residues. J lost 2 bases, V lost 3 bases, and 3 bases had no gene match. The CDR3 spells CASSFTGGPTDTQYF. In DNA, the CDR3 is TGTGCCAGCAGCTTTACAGGGGGCCCCACAGATACGCAGTATTTT.

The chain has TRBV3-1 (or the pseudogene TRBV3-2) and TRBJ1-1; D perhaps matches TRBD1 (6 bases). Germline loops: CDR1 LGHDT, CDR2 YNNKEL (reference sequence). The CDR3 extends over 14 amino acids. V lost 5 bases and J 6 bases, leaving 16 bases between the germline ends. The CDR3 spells CASSARGHYPEAFF. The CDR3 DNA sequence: TGTGCCAGCAGCGCCAGGGGCCACTATCCTGAAGCTTTCTTT.

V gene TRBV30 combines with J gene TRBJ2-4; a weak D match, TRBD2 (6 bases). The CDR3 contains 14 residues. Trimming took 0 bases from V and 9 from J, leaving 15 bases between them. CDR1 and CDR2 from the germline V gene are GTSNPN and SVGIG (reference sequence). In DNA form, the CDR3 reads TGTGCCTGGAGTGTAATCGGGGGTCGGGGCATTCAGTACTTC. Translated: CAWSVIGGRGIQYF.